Below are 23 T cell receptor beta chains sequenced from a single sample in a study of STAT5B mutations in CD4+ large granular lymphocyte leukemia. Assay: immunoSEQ multiplex PCR; the TCRdb copy retains only in-frame clones and omits some. The sample has some 41,000 clones, roughly 83% seen once. Specimen: CD4+ T cells from blood buffy coats. These receptors were obtained from a human donor in good health.

The chain links TRBV14 to TRBJ2-3, with D possibly TRBD2 on 5 matching bases. V lost 4 bases to trimming and J lost 0 bases, with 8 bases between them. The CDR3 has 14 residues. CDR1 is SGHDN and CDR2 is FVKESK in the germline V gene. The CDR3 DNA is TGTGCCAGCAGCCGAGGACTTAGCACAGATACGCAGTATTTT. Protein sequence: CASSRGLSTDTQYF.

The chain couples TRBV4-3 to TRBJ1-2, with D hard to call. Trimming removed 0 bases at V and 7 bases at J, with 12 bases between. Germline V lookup: CDR1 LGHNA, CDR2 YSLEER. The CDR3 runs 14 residues. CDR3 DNA: TGCGCCAGCAGCCAAGAAACTTTAGGGCTTGGCTACACCTTC. It yields the protein CASSQETLGLGYTF.

The rearrangement joins TRBV2 to TRBJ2-7; D is undetermined. The CDR3 spans 15 residues. Trimming took off 4 bases at V and 1 base at J, with 14 bases between the two ends. Germline CDR1 and CDR2: SNHLY and FYNNEI. The CDR3 sequence is CASSALSTASYEQYF. In DNA form, the CDR3 reads TGTGCCAGCAGTGCGCTATCGACTGCATCCTACGAGCAGTACTTC.

The chain couples TRBV18 to TRBJ1-1; 7 positions agree with TRBD1. The CDR3 totals 15 residues. CDR1 KGHSH and CDR2 LQKENI come from the germline V gene. With V trimmed by 3 bases and J by 0 bases, 4 bases remained unmatched. Here the CDR3 reads CASSPQGQVNTEAFF. DNA of the CDR3: TGTGCCAGCTCACCTCAAGGACAGGTGAACACTGAAGCTTTCTTT.

The chain links TRBV27 to TRBJ1-1; no definite D call. Trimming removed 3 bases at V and 2 bases at J, with 7 bases between. Germline V lookup: CDR1 MNHEY, CDR2 SMNVEV (reference sequence). The CDR3 totals 13 residues. CDR3 sequence reads: CASSFSGNTEAFF. CDR3 bases: TGTGCCAGCAGTTTTTCAGGAAACACTGAAGCTTTCTTT.

This clone has just a few counts. The chain has TRBV6-5 and TRBJ1-6; D ambiguous. Trimming shortened V by 0 bases and J by 4 bases, and 7 bases separated the two germline ends. Germline lookup yields CDR1 MNHEY and CDR2 SVGAGI. The CDR3 covers 15 residues. CDR3 sequence (DNA): TGTGCCAGCAGTTACTCGGCAGATTATAATTCACCCCTCCACTTT. It encodes CASSYSADYNSPLHF.

In its sample, this clone was seen a few times. The chain couples TRBV6-4 to TRBJ2-7; 7 bases are a match to TRBD1. Trimming took 6 bases from V and 1 from J; bases not matched to a gene: 6. The CDR3 totals 14 residues. The V gene's germline CDR1 is MRHNA and CDR2 SNTAGT. The CDR3 DNA reads TGTGCCAGCAGCCCCGAGGGACAGTCCTACGAGCAGTACTTC. Translation gives CASSPEGQSYEQYF.

The chain recombines TRBV10-3 with TRBJ2-7; TRBD1 agrees at 7 bases. Germline V gene sequence: CDR1 ENHRY, CDR2 SYGVKD. V shed 7 bases, J shed 5 bases, and the junction held 11 bases outside the gene matches. There are 14 residues in the CDR3. The CDR3 nucleotides are TGTGCCATCATGGCCGGTCAGGGGGTGCACGAGCAGTACTTC. Protein: CAIMAGQGVHEQYF.

This chain links TRBV29-1 with TRBJ1-4; tentative D call: TRBD1 (6 bases). The V and J ends lost 4 bases and 5 bases respectively, with 20 bases between them. The CDR3 extends over 16 amino acids. From germline, CDR1 is SQVTM and CDR2 ANQGSEA. The CDR3 reads CSVAPPDGGGNEKLFF. Here the CDR3 DNA reads TGCAGCGTTGCCCCCCCGGACGGAGGGGGAAATGAAAAACTGTTTTTT.

V is TRBV28 and J is TRBJ1-1, with D unclear. CDR1 and CDR2 (germline): MDHEN, SYDVKM. CDR3 length: 13 residues. V was shortened by 4 bases and J by 1 base, with 7 bases between the two germline ends. The CDR3 DNA is TGTGCCAGCAGTTACATTCGGAACACTGAAGCTTTCTTT. Translation: CASSYIRNTEAFF.

The chain uses TRBV28 and TRBJ2-7; 7 bases line up with TRBD1. The CDR3 covers 13 residues. Trimming took 6 bases from V and 3 from J; bases not matched to a gene: 5. Germline V gene data show CDR1 as MDHEN and CDR2 as SYDVKM. The DNA of the CDR3 is TGTGCCAGCAGGGGGACAGCCGTCTACGAGCAGTACTTC. Translating gives CASRGTAVYEQYF.

The genes are TRBV5-1 and TRBJ2-7; 9 bases match TRBD1. The CDR3 spans 15 residues. V shed 4 bases, J shed 4 bases, and the junction held 9 bases outside the gene matches. Per the germline V gene, CDR1 is SGHRS and CDR2 is YFSETQ. CDR3 residues: CASSRPGQGEYEQYF. The CDR3 DNA sequence: TGCGCCAGCAGCAGACCGGGACAGGGTGAATACGAGCAGTACTTC.

The gene calls are TRBV5-1 and TRBJ1-1; D possibly corresponds to TRBD1 (6 bases). The ends were cut back, 5 bases at V and 5 bases at J, with 19 bases in the middle. The germline V gene has CDR1 SGHRS and CDR2 YFSETQ. The CDR3 runs 15 residues. Written as DNA, the CDR3 is TGCGCCAGCAGGCTACAGGGTGGAGGGGGTACTGAAGCTTTCTTT. Its protein product is CASRLQGGGGTEAFF.

This chain links TRBV9 with TRBJ2-2; 10 positions match TRBD1. This CDR3 has 15 amino acids. Germline-derived CDR1 and CDR2 are SGDLS and YYNGEE. The ends lost 5 bases at V and 0 bases at J; junction bases unmatched: 1. Here the CDR3 DNA reads TGTGCCAGCAGAGGGACAGGGGCGAACACCGGGGAGCTGTTTTTT. It is translated as CASRGTGANTGELFF.

In this sample, this clone turned up once. The CDR3 DNA sequence: TGTGCCAGCAGCCACAGGGAAGCTTTCTTT. Amino acid sequence: CASSHREAFF. The rearrangement links TRBV28 to TRBJ1-1; a possible D gene is TRBD1 (5 bases). Trimming removed 6 bases at V and 8 bases at J, with 7 bases between. Germline CDR1 reads MDHEN; CDR2 reads SYDVKM. The CDR3 extends over 10 amino acids. The whole variable domain, remainder taken from reference TRBV28 and TRBJ1-1, is DVKVTQSSRYLVKRTGEKVFLECVQDMDHENMFWYRQDPGLGLRLIYFSYDVKMKEKGDIPEGYSVSREKKERFSLILESASTNQTSMYLCASSHREAFFGQGTRLTVV.

This clone was picked up a small number of times. V usage is TRBV6-1 and J usage is TRBJ1-5; D uncertain. This CDR3 contains 13 residues. CDR1 and CDR2 (germline): MNHNS, SASEGT. With 6 bases removed from V and 6 bases from J, the gap between germline ends came to 12 bases. This chain's CDR3 is CASRGGWSQPQHF. CDR3 in DNA: TGTGCCAGCAGGGGTGGATGGAGTCAGCCCCAGCATTTT.

This clone has only one observation. The chain is built from TRBV9 and TRBJ1-2, with D perhaps matching TRBD1 (6 bases). CDR1 is SGDLS, CDR2 YYNGEE, per germline. This CDR3 is built from 15 residues. V was clipped by 5 bases and J by 4 bases, with 18 bases between them. The CDR3 sequence: CASRRTAASFYGYTF. The CDR3 coding sequence is TGTGCCAGCAGACGGACAGCCGCTTCCTTCTATGGCTACACCTTC.

This clone has just a few counts. This chain uses TRBV29-1 with TRBJ1-2; TRBD1 is a possible D gene (5 bases). Deletions cut 7 bases from V and 7 bases from J, with 16 bases between. Per germline, CDR1 SQVTM and CDR2 ANQGSEA. The CDR3 spans 12 residues. This CDR3 is CSAKGRSLGYTF. In DNA form, the CDR3 reads TGCAGCGCCAAGGGGAGGTCGCTTGGCTACACCTTC.

The chain is built from TRBV7-9 and TRBJ1-5; D is possibly TRBD1 (5 bases). Per the germline V gene, CDR1 is SEHNR and CDR2 is FQNEAQ (reference sequence). CDR3 length equals 13 residues. Trimming cost V 4 bases and J 5 bases, with 9 bases left between them. The CDR3 nucleotides are TGTGCCAGCAGCTCACAAGGGGATCAGCCCCAGCATTTT. Residues: CASSSQGDQPQHF. Complete variable domain (other parts from reference TRBV7-9 and TRBJ1-5): DTGVSQNPRHKITKRGQNVTFRCDPISEHNRLYWYRQTLGQGPEFLTYFQNEAQLEKSRLLSDRFSAERPKGSFSTLEIQRTEQGDSAMYLCASSSQGDQPQHFGDGTRLSIL.

J is TRBJ2-7 and V is TRBV19, with D tentatively TRBD2 (6 bases). Looked up from germline, CDR1 is LNHDA and CDR2 is SQIVND (reference sequence). Trimming pared 9 bases from V and 3 bases from J, leaving 18 bases between. The CDR3 is made up of 14 amino acids. CDR3 nucleotides: TGTGCCAGCGCTGCGACGGGAGAGGTCTACGAGCAGTACTTC. Translating it yields CASAATGEVYEQYF.

This clone was recorded a few times. V is TRBV14 and J is TRBJ2-7, with TRBD2 identical over 12 bases. CDR3 length equals 18 residues. Per the germline V gene, CDR1 is SGHDN and CDR2 is FVKESK. V lost 0 bases to trimming and J lost 1 base; unmatched junction nucleotides: 7. CDR3 amino acids: CASSQDRGLAGQSYEQYF. The CDR3 DNA reads as TGTGCCAGCAGCCAAGATAGGGGACTAGCGGGCCAATCCTACGAGCAGTACTTC.

V is TRBV6-1 and J is TRBJ2-5, with 8 bases identical to TRBD2. The CDR3 runs 15 residues. With V trimmed by 4 bases and J by 1 base, 5 bases remained unmatched. Germline loops: CDR1 MNHNS, CDR2 SASEGT. Written as DNA, the CDR3 is TGTGCCAGCAGTGCTCGAGCGGGAGCCCAAGAGACCCAGTACTTC. Its protein product is CASSARAGAQETQYF.

CDR3 region: CASSVRLDASTDTQYF. The CDR3 nucleotides read TGTGCCAGCAGTGTGCGACTTGACGCTAGCACAGATACGCAGTATTTT. This chain joins TRBV25-1 and TRBJ2-3; D is uncertain. The germline V and J ends were trimmed by 4 bases and 0 bases, with 14 bases remaining between them. Per germline, CDR1 MGHDK and CDR2 SYGVNS. CDR3 length: 16 amino acids.